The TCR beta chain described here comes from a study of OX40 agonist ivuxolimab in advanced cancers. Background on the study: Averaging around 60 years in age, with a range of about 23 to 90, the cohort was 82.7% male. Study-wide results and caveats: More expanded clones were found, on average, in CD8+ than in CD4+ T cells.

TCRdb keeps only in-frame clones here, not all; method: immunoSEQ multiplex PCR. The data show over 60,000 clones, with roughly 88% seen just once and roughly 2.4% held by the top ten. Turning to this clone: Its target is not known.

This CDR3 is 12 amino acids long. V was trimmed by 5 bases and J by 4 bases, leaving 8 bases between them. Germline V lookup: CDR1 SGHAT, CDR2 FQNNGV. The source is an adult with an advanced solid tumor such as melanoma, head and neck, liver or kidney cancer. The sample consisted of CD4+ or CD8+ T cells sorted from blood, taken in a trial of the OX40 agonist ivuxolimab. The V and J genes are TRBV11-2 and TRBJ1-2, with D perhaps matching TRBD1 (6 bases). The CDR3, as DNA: TGTGCCAGCAGCGAGGGGGGCTATGGCTACACCTTC. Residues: CASSEGGYGYTF.